The next 8 T cell receptor beta chains were all read from a single sample in a study of blood T cells in healthy people across ages. The use of a sample-barcoded 5' primer and a J-beta primer mix characterized a second PCR of about 7 to 12 cycles. MiXCR, applied by TCRdb to the 5' RACE reads, yields one record per CDR3 protein. The sample includes 800,000 to 900,000 distinct CDR3 sequences, less than 80% of them seen just once. Sequencing was carried out using blood. The receptor source for this set is a man aged 25 to 45 in good health.

V gene TRBV20-1 combines with J gene TRBJ1-5; the D gene is possibly TRBD1 (5 bases). The CDR3 covers 14 residues. Germline V gene data show CDR1 as DFQATT and CDR2 as SNEGSKA (reference sequence). Trimming pared 3 bases from V and 0 bases from J, leaving 9 bases between. In DNA, the CDR3 is TGCAGTGCTAGGGGGGGGGATAGCAATCAGCCCCAGCATTTT. Residues: CSARGGDSNQPQHF.

The V call is TRBV20-1, the J call TRBJ1-6; the match to TRBD1 covers 8 bases. CDR3 length: 13 amino acids. Germline CDR1 is DFQATT and CDR2 is SNEGSKA (reference sequence). The V segment lost 1 base and the J segment 9 bases; nucleotides outside the gene matches: 2. The CDR3 loop reads CSARGTGTSPLHF. CDR3 bases: TGCAGTGCTAGAGGGACAGGGACTTCACCCCTCCACTTT.

This sequence joins TRBV29-1 and TRBJ2-3; 9 bases map to TRBD2. The junction had 0 bases not matched to a gene; V was cut back by 4 bases and J by 4 bases. The CDR3 is 12 residues long. CDR1 is SQVTM, CDR2 ANQGSEA, per germline. The CDR3, as DNA: TGCAGCGTTGGACTAGCGGCAGATACGCAGTATTTT. Translated: CSVGLAADTQYF.

The genes are TRBV7-2 and TRBJ2-7, with a possible D match to TRBD1 (6 bases). The ends were cut back, 5 bases at V and 6 bases at J, with 11 bases in the middle. CDR3 size: 12 residues. Germline CDR1 reads SGHTA; CDR2 reads FQGNSA. Here the CDR3 reads CASSVTGTEQYF. The CDR3 DNA follows: TGTGCCAGCAGCGTAACAGGGACCGAGCAGTACTTC.

The chain recombines TRBV6-1 with TRBJ2-6; TRBD1 is a possible D gene (6 bases). Germline V gives CDR1 MNHNS, CDR2 SASEGT. The CDR3 sequence is 15 residues long. V was clipped by 7 bases and J by 2 bases, with 12 bases between them. The DNA of the CDR3 is TGTGCCAGCACCGGAACAGGGACTGGGGCCAACGTCCTGACTTTC. Protein: CASTGTGTGANVLTF.

The chain has TRBV29-1 and TRBJ2-2; TRBD1 or TRBD2 may be the D gene (7 bases each). There are 14 residues in the CDR3. Deletions cut 2 bases from V and 5 bases from J, with 12 bases between. Germline V gene lookup returns CDR1 SQVTM and CDR2 ANQGSEA. The CDR3 here is CSVEYQGGTGELFF. DNA of the CDR3: TGCAGCGTTGAATACCAGGGGGGGACCGGGGAGCTGTTTTTT.

This clonotype was observed a few times. The V and J genes are TRBV12-3 or TRBV12-4 and TRBJ1-2; D not certain. The CDR3 covers 14 residues. V was cut by 4 bases and J by 0 bases, with 9 bases left in between. The CDR3 protein is CASSSARTNYGYTF. For the CDR3, the DNA is TGTGCCAGCAGTTCGGCCAGGACTAACTATGGCTACACCTTC.

This chain connects TRBV6-2 or TRBV6-3 to TRBJ2-5, with 8 bases matching TRBD2. CDR1 MNHEY and CDR2 SVGEGT come from the germline V gene. Trimming removed 6 bases from V and 3 bases from J; junction bases left unmatched: 6. The CDR3 contains 14 residues. CDR3 sequence: CASRRSGVEETQYF. CDR3 DNA: TGTGCCAGCAGACGTAGCGGGGTTGAAGAGACCCAGTACTTC.